These T cell receptor beta chains were read from a single sample in a study of T cell responses to AZD1222 COVID-19 vaccine. Measured with immunoSEQ multiplex PCR; TCRdb has only the in-frame clones, and not every one. The table has about 130,000 clones, about 94% seen once. The sequencing here drew on peripheral blood, taken on day 0 of AZD1222 vaccination. These receptors all stem from an adult in good health. The CDR3 runs from the conserved cysteine through the conserved F or W. A D gene is named only where the DNA matches it firmly. Some rows mark clone size as missing; the rest say once, few, many or name a class of expanded clone.

>NA|TRBV6-1|TRBJ2-7|TRBD1
CASSDLKTGDLEQYF
TGTGCCAGCAGTGACCTAAAGACAGGGGATTTGGAGCAGTACTTC
>NA|TRBV6-6|TRBJ2-1|NA
CASSYSTNNEQFF
TGTGCCAGCAGTTACTCGACGAACAATGAGCAGTTCTTC
>NA|TRBV11-2|TRBJ2-7|TRBD2
CASSLTWRRLAGHEQYF
TGTGCCAGCAGCTTAACGTGGCGACGACTAGCTGGGCACGAGCAGTACTTC
>NA|TRBV3-1/TRBV3-2|TRBJ2-7|TRBD2
CARPSLAANNYEQYF
TGTGCCAGGCCTTCACTAGCGGCAAATAACTACGAGCAGTACTTC
>NA|TRBV10-2|TRBJ2-7|NA
CASSERLVSSYEQYF
TGCGCCAGCAGTGAAAGATTAGTCAGCTCCTACGAGCAGTACTTC
>NA|TRBV2|TRBJ2-7|NA
CASIRRDTEGSEQYF
TGTGCCAGCATAAGGCGGGACACCGAAGGTTCCGAGCAGTACTTC
>NA|TRBV5-8|TRBJ1-1|NA
CAAKGDYTEAFF
TGTGCCGCGAAGGGGGACTACACTGAAGCTTTCTTT
>NA|TRBV2|TRBJ2-2|TRBD1
CASGGQGDTGELFF
TGTGCCAGCGGCGGGCAGGGGGACACCGGGGAGCTGTTTTTT
>NA|TRBV4-2|TRBJ1-3|NA
CASSQANSGNTIYF
TGTGCCAGCAGCCAAGCCAACTCTGGAAACACCATATATTTT
>NA|TRBV19|TRBJ1-1|NA
CATHLTGLSNTEAFF
TGTGCCACCCACCTGACAGGTCTTTCGAACACTGAAGCTTTCTTT
>NA|TRBV30|TRBJ1-3|NA
CAWSSPAGNTIYF
TGTGCCTGGAGCTCACCGGCCGGAAACACCATATATTTT
>NA|TRBV28|TRBJ1-2|NA
CASFSNYGYTF
TGTGCCAGCTTTTCTAACTATGGCTACACCTTC
>NA|TRBV30|TRBJ1-5|NA
CAWSRGGQGQPQHF
TGTGCCTGGAGTAGGGGGGGCCAAGGTCAGCCCCAGCATTTT
>NA|TRBV3-1/TRBV3-2|TRBJ1-1|TRBD1
CASTTTGMNTEAFF
TGTGCCAGCACCACGACAGGGATGAACACTGAAGCTTTCTTT
>NA|TRBV5-1|TRBJ2-1|NA
CASSRGLQNEQFF
TGCGCCAGCAGCCGGGGCCTCCAGAATGAGCAGTTCTTC
>NA|TRBV19|TRBJ1-5|NA
CASSIVWGFYRGNQPQHF
TGTGCCAGTAGTATAGTTTGGGGGTTTTATCGGGGCAATCAGCCCCAGCATTTT
>once|TRBV19|TRBJ2-7|NA
CASSAGPTGSYEQYF
TGTGCCAGTAGCGCAGGGCCGACGGGCTCCTACGAGCAGTACTTC
>NA|TRBV10-3|TRBJ2-2|TRBD1
CAISDRDRNTGELFF
TGTGCCATCAGTGACCGGGACAGGAACACCGGGGAGCTGTTTTTT
>once|TRBV6-5|TRBJ2-7|TRBD2
CASSSGTSGSYEQYF
TGTGCCAGCAGCTCCGGGACTAGCGGGAGCTACGAGCAGTACTTC
>NA|TRBV3-1/TRBV3-2|TRBJ2-7|NA
CASSPFGYEQYF
TGTGCCAGCAGCCCGTTTGGCTACGAGCAGTACTTC
>NA|TRBV7-2|TRBJ1-1|NA
CASSSGFGVLNTEAFF
TGTGCCAGCAGCTCCGGATTCGGGGTTTTGAACACTGAAGCTTTCTTT
>NA|TRBV5-5|TRBJ2-2|NA
CASSPTSGTSKPGELFF
TGTGCCAGCAGCCCGACGTCCGGGACCTCGAAACCCGGGGAGCTGTTTTTT
>once|TRBV5-1|TRBJ2-7|TRBD2
CASSLSAGAPSEQYF
TGCGCCAGCAGCTTGTCTGCGGGAGCCCCTAGCGAGCAGTACTTC
>NA|TRBV4-2|TRBJ1-5|NA
CASSQAREVNQPQHF
TGTGCCAGCAGCCAAGCACGGGAAGTCAATCAGCCCCAGCATTTT
>NA|TRBV5-8|TRBJ2-6|NA
CASSLVTDSSGANVLTF
TGTGCCAGCAGCTTGGTCACGGACAGCTCTGGGGCCAACGTCCTGACTTTC
>NA|TRBV13|TRBJ2-3|NA
CASSPYTDTQYF
TGTGCCAGCAGCCCCTACACAGATACGCAGTATTTT
>NA|TRBV5-1|TRBJ1-1|NA
CASRSQGNTEAFF
TGCGCCAGCCGGTCTCAGGGGAACACTGAAGCTTTCTTT
>NA|TRBV5-6|TRBJ2-7|NA
CASSLWTEREQYF
TGTGCCAGCAGCTTATGGACAGAGAGGGAGCAGTACTTC
>NA|TRBV12-3/TRBV12-4|TRBJ2-1|NA
CASSSNINEQFF
TGTGCCAGCAGTTCCAACATTAATGAGCAGTTCTTC
>NA|TRBV28|TRBJ1-1|TRBD1
CASRPGGYTEAFF
TGTGCCAGCAGACCAGGGGGTTACACTGAAGCTTTCTTT
>NA|TRBV6-1|TRBJ2-1|TRBD2
CASTSSGREYNEQFF
TGTGCCAGCACCTCTAGCGGGAGGGAATACAATGAGCAGTTCTTC
>NA|TRBV27|TRBJ2-5|NA
CASSVFWGETQYF
TGTGCCAGCAGTGTATTTTGGGGCGAGACCCAGTACTTC
>once|TRBV13|TRBJ1-1|NA
CASSLRWNTEAFF
TGTGCCAGCAGCCTAAGGTGGAACACTGAAGCTTTCTTT
>NA|TRBV6-2/TRBV6-3|TRBJ2-1|TRBD2
CASSYSILAGENEQFF
TGTGCCAGCAGTTACTCGATCCTAGCGGGAGAGAATGAGCAGTTCTTC
>NA|TRBV5-4|TRBJ1-2|NA
CASSLEGRGYTF
TGTGCCAGCAGCTTAGAGGGGCGCGGCTACACCTTC
>NA|TRBV19|TRBJ1-2|TRBD1
CASSAGQGAYGYTF
TGTGCCAGTAGTGCCGGACAGGGGGCTTATGGCTACACCTTC
>NA|TRBV2|TRBJ1-5|NA
CASSATFNQPQHF
TGTGCCAGCAGCGCAACCTTCAATCAGCCCCAGCATTTT
>NA|TRBV3-1/TRBV3-2|TRBJ2-7|NA
CASSQDRRGTYEQYF
TGTGCCAGCAGCCAAGACAGGAGAGGGACCTACGAGCAGTACTTC
>NA|TRBV5-1|TRBJ2-6|NA
CASSLVGSSGANVLTF
TGCGCCAGCAGCTTGGTAGGTTCCTCTGGGGCCAACGTCCTGACTTTC
>NA|TRBV3-1/TRBV3-2|TRBJ2-7|TRBD1
CASSPGQGIYEQYF
TGTGCCAGCAGCCCCGGACAGGGTATCTACGAGCAGTACTTC